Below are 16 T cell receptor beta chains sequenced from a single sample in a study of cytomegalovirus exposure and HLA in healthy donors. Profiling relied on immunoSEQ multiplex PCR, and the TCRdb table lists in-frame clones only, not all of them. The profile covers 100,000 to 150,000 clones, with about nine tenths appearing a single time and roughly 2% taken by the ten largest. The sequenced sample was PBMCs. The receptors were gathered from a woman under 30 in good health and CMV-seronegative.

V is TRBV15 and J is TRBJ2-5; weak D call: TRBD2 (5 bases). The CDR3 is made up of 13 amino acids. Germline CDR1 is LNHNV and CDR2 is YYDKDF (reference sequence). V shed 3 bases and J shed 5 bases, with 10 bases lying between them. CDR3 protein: CATSSMDWETQYF. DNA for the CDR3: TGTGCCACCAGCAGTATGGACTGGGAGACCCAGTACTTC. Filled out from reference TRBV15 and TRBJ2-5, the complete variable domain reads DAMVIQNPRYQVTQFGKPVTLSCSQTLNHNVMYWYQQKSSQAPKLLFHYYDKDFNNEADTPDNFQSRRPNTSFCFLDIRSPGLGDTAMYLCATSSMDWETQYFGPGTRLLVL.

The CDR3 DNA sequence: TGTGCCAGCAGTGACGCGGAGAGCGCAGATACGCAGTATTTT. Protein sequence: CASSDAESADTQYF. This chain connects TRBV6-4 to TRBJ2-3; D unresolved. Germline CDR1 MRHNA, CDR2 SNTAGT. V gave up 2 bases and J gave up 4 bases, with 10 bases separating them. CDR3 length: 14 residues.

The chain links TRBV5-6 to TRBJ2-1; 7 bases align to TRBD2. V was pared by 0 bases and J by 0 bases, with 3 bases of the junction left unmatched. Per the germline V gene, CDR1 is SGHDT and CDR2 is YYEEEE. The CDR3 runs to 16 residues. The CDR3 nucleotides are TGTGCCAGCAGCTTGGGCCTAGCGGACTCCTACAATGAGCAGTTCTTC. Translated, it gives CASSLGLADSYNEQFF.

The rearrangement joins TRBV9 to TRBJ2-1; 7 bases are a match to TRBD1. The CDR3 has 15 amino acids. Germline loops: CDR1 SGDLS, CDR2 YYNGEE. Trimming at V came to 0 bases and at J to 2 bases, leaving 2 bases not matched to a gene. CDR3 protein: CASSVDRGAYNEQFF. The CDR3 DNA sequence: TGTGCCAGCAGCGTAGACAGGGGTGCCTACAATGAGCAGTTCTTC.

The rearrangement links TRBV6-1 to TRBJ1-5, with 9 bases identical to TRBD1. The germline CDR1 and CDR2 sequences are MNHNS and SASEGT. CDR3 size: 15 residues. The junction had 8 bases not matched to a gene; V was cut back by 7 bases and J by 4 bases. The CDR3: CASTRDRVLNQPQHF. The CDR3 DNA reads TGTGCCAGCACGAGGGACAGGGTCCTGAATCAGCCCCAGCATTTT.

CDR3 nucleotides: TGTGCCAGCAGACAATGGGGCAGCGAGCAGTACTTC. Translated, it gives CASRQWGSEQYF. V gene TRBV27 combines with J gene TRBJ2-7; D possibly corresponds to TRBD1 (5 bases). Germline V gene data show CDR1 as MNHEY and CDR2 as SMNVEV (reference sequence). Trimming took off 6 bases at V and 6 bases at J, with 12 bases between the two ends. The CDR3 extends over 12 amino acids.

As DNA, the CDR3 is TGTGCCAGCAGTCTGGGACAGGGTATCTCCGAGCAGTACTTC. Translation: CASSLGQGISEQYF. This rearrangement joins TRBV27 to TRBJ2-7, with 9 nucleotides matching TRBD1. Germline V lookup: CDR1 MNHEY, CDR2 SMNVEV (reference sequence). V dropped 5 bases and J dropped 6; count of bases not matched to a gene: 8. This CDR3 region has 14 residues.

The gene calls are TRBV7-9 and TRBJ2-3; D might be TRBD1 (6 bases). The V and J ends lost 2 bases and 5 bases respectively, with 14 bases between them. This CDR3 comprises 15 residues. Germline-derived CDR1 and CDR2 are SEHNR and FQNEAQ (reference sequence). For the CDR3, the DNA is TGTGCCAGCAGCTTACGTCAGGGGTCAAGAGATACGCAGTATTTT. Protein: CASSLRQGSRDTQYF.

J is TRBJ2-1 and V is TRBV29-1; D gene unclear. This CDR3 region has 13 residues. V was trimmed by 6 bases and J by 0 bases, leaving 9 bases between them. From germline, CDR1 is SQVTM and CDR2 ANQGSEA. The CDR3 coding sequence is TGCAGCGTCGACTTAAGCTCCTACAATGAGCAGTTCTTC. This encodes CSVDLSSYNEQFF.

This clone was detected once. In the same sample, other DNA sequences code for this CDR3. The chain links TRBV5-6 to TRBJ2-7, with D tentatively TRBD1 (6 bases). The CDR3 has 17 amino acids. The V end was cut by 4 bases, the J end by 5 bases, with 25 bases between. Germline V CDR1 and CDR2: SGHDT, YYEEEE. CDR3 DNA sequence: TGTGCCAGCAGCCTGATATGGAAGGGGGACGCGAAGGACGAGCAGTACTTC. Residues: CASSLIWKGDAKDEQYF.

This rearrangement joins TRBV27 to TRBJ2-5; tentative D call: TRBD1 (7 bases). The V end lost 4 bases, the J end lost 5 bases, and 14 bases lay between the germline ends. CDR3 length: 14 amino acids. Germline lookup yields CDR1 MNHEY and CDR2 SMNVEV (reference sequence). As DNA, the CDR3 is TGTGCCAGCAGTTCGATGACAGGGAGGGAGACCCAGTACTTC. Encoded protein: CASSSMTGRETQYF.

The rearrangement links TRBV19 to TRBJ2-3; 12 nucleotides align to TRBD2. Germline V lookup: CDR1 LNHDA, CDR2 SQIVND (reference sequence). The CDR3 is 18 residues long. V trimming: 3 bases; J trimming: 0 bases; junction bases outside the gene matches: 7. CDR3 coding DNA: TGTGCCAGTAGTATTTGGACTAGCGGGGTAACTAGCACAGATACGCAGTATTTT. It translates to CASSIWTSGVTSTDTQYF.

The CDR3 loop reads CASSDDINFPESYEQYF. CDR3 nucleotides: TGTGCCAGCAGTGATGATATTAACTTCCCCGAGTCCTACGAGCAGTACTTC. This sequence joins TRBV2 and TRBJ2-7; D gene uncertain. The germline V gene has CDR1 SNHLY and CDR2 FYNNEI. The CDR3 is 17 amino acids. The V end lost 3 bases, the J end lost 1 base, and 19 bases lay between the germline ends.

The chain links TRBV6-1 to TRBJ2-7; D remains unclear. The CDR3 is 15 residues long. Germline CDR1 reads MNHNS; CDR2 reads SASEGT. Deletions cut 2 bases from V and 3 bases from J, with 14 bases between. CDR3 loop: CASSEYVARNYEQYF. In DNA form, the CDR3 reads TGTGCCAGCAGTGAATATGTGGCGCGGAACTACGAGCAGTACTTC.

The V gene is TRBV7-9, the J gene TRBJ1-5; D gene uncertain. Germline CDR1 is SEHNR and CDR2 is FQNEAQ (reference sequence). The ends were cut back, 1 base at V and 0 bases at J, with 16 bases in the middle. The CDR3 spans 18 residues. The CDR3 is CASSLGTVISDSNQPQHF. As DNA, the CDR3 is TGTGCCAGCAGCTTAGGGACTGTGATTTCCGATAGCAATCAGCCCCAGCATTTT.

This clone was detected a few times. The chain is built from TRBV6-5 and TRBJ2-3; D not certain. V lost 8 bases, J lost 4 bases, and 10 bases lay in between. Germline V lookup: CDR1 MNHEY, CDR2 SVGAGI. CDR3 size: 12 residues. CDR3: CASQTRSDTQYF. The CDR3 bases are TGTGCCAGCCAAACCAGGTCAGATACGCAGTATTTT.